The rows below give T cell receptor beta chains drawn from one sample of a study of blood T cells in healthy people across ages. TCRdb used MiXCR to reprocess the 5' RACE reads, holding one entry per CDR3 protein. Of about 670,000 distinct CDR3 sequences listed, about 43% were seen once; the top ten hold about 32%. Sequenced sample: blood. Receptors were obtained from an elderly man in good health. The CDR3 runs from the conserved cysteine through the conserved F or W. Each record gives: V gene, CDR3 length, D gene, J gene, clone size, CDR3 protein, CDR3 DNA. The D gene is left open where the match is weak. Clone size is given for some rows only: seen once, a few or many times, or a class if the clone is expanded.

V: TRBV3-1
length: 16
D: -
J: TRBJ2-5
size: few
CDR3: CASSFGRGRLQETQYF
DNA: TGTGCCAGCAGCTTTGGGCGGGGCCGCTTACAAGAGACCCAGTACTTC

V: TRBV6-2/TRBV6-3
length: 14
D: -
J: TRBJ2-3
size: -
CDR3: CASSGSGWVDTQYF
DNA: TGTGCCAGCAGTGGTAGCGGATGGGTAGATACGCAGTATTTT

V: TRBV6-2/TRBV6-3
length: 14
D: TRBD1
J: TRBJ2-4
size: -
CDR3: CASSPGTGSPRQYF
DNA: TGTGCCAGCAGCCCCGGGACAGGGTCGCCACGGCAGTACTTC

V: TRBV27
length: 12
D: -
J: TRBJ1-2
size: -
CDR3: CASRQGGYGYTF
DNA: TGTGCCAGCAGACAGGGAGGCTATGGCTACACCTTC

V: TRBV28
length: 15
D: -
J: TRBJ2-7
size: many
CDR3: CASNSGTQGSYEQYF
DNA: TGTGCCAGCAACTCCGGGACCCAGGGCTCCTACGAGCAGTACTTC

V: TRBV2
length: 13
D: -
J: TRBJ2-3
size: -
CDR3: CASIRESTDTQYF
DNA: TGTGCCAGCATTAGAGAGAGCACAGATACGCAGTATTTT

V: TRBV7-2
length: 16
D: TRBD2
J: TRBJ2-7
size: few
CDR3: CASSLGLAGGGYEQYF
DNA: TGTGCCAGCAGCTTAGGGCTAGCGGGAGGTGGCTACGAGCAGTACTTC

V: TRBV5-1
length: 13
D: -
J: TRBJ2-4
size: few
CDR3: CASSRLSGNIQYF
DNA: TGCGCCAGCAGCCGGTTGTCGGGAAACATTCAGTACTTC

V: TRBV6-1
length: 17
D: -
J: TRBJ1-5
size: -
CDR3: CASSEGGADNRNQPQHF
DNA: TGTGCCAGCAGTGAAGGGGGCGCCGATAATCGCAATCAGCCCCAGCATTTT

V: TRBV10-3
length: 16
D: TRBD2
J: TRBJ2-3
size: few
CDR3: CAISESTSGKWDTQYF
DNA: TGTGCCATCAGTGAGAGTACTAGCGGGAAATGGGATACGCAGTATTTT

V: TRBV12-3/TRBV12-4
length: 14
D: -
J: TRBJ2-5
size: few
CDR3: CASSLGYRRETQYF
DNA: TGTGCCAGCAGTTTAGGCTATAGAAGAGAGACCCAGTACTTC

V: TRBV7-8
length: 15
D: TRBD1
J: TRBJ1-4
size: -
CDR3: CASSGRDRTNEKLFF
DNA: TGTGCCAGCAGCGGGCGGGACAGAACTAATGAAAAACTGTTTTTT

V: TRBV20-1
length: 16
D: -
J: TRBJ2-3
size: -
CDR3: CSASARGLGGTDTRYF
DNA: TGCAGTGCTAGTGCCCGGGGGCTAGGGGGCACAGATACGCGGTATTTT

V: TRBV20-1
length: 15
D: TRBD2
J: TRBJ2-1
size: -
CDR3: CGALRGESPYNEQFF
DNA: TGCGGTGCGTTACGGGGGGAGAGCCCCTACAATGAGCAGTTCTTC

V: TRBV20-1
length: 13
D: -
J: TRBJ1-5
size: -
CDR3: CSAREQGGQPQHF
DNA: TGCAGTGCTAGAGAACAGGGCGGACAGCCCCAGCATTTT

V: TRBV7-2
length: 11
D: -
J: TRBJ2-5
size: many
CDR3: CASSSLQTQYF
DNA: TGTGCCAGCAGCTCCCTGCAGACCCAGTACTTC

V: TRBV5-1
length: 14
D: -
J: TRBJ2-3
size: -
CDR3: CASTRGLMLDTQYF
DNA: TGCGCCAGCACCCGGGGGTTGATGTTAGATACGCAGTATTTT

V: TRBV20-1
length: 13
D: -
J: TRBJ1-5
size: few
CDR3: CSALFGPNQPQHF
DNA: TGCAGTGCTCTATTTGGACCCAATCAGCCCCAGCATTTT

V: TRBV28
length: 13
D: -
J: TRBJ1-3
size: -
CDR3: CASTLFSGNTIYF
DNA: TGTGCCAGCACCCTCTTCTCTGGAAACACCATATATTTT

V: TRBV14
length: 16
D: TRBD2
J: TRBJ2-3
size: -
CDR3: CASSQEGLAGADTQYF
DNA: TGTGCCAGCAGCCAAGAGGGACTAGCGGGAGCAGATACGCAGTATTTT

V: TRBV5-4
length: 15
D: -
J: TRBJ2-3
size: -
CDR3: CASSATGRQVDTQYF
DNA: TGTGCCAGCAGCGCCACCGGTAGGCAAGTAGATACGCAGTATTTT

V: TRBV3-1
length: 15
D: TRBD1
J: TRBJ1-2
size: -
CDR3: CASSPGVRGAFGYTF
DNA: TGTGCCAGCAGCCCGGGGGTCAGGGGGGCATTTGGCTACACCTTC

V: TRBV20-1
length: 14
D: TRBD1
J: TRBJ1-1
size: -
CDR3: CSVPDRGPDTEAFF
DNA: TGCAGTGTTCCGGACAGGGGGCCCGACACTGAAGCTTTCTTT

V: TRBV3-1
length: 16
D: -
J: TRBJ2-1
size: -
CDR3: CASSQLGRSSYNEQFF
DNA: TGTGCCAGCAGCCAACTGGGACGTAGCTCCTACAATGAGCAGTTCTTC

V: TRBV7-8
length: 14
D: -
J: TRBJ2-7
size: few
CDR3: CASSAGTKTYEQYF
DNA: TGTGCCAGCAGCGCCGGGACAAAAACCTACGAGCAGTACTTC

V: TRBV7-2
length: 14
D: -
J: TRBJ2-3
size: -
CDR3: CASSKTSAPDTQYF
DNA: TGTGCCAGCAGCAAGACTAGTGCCCCAGATACGCAGTATTTT

V: TRBV18
length: 13
D: -
J: TRBJ2-3
size: -
CDR3: CASSAVQQDTQYF
DNA: TGTGCCAGCTCAGCCGTACAGCAAGATACGCAGTATTTT

V: TRBV4-3
length: 14
D: -
J: TRBJ1-2
size: few
CDR3: CASSQRTGNYGYTF
DNA: TGCGCCAGCAGCCAACGTACAGGGAACTATGGCTACACCTTC

V: TRBV5-1
length: 16
D: TRBD1
J: TRBJ2-3
size: few
CDR3: CASSLRRDRDTDTQYF
DNA: TGCGCCAGCAGCTTGCGCCGGGACAGAGACACAGATACGCAGTATTTT

V: TRBV4-3
length: 16
D: TRBD1
J: TRBJ1-2
size: -
CDR3: CASSPDRANPIYGYTF
DNA: TGCGCCAGCAGCCCGGACAGGGCTAATCCTATCTATGGCTACACCTTC

V: TRBV9
length: 16
D: -
J: TRBJ2-7
size: -
CDR3: CASSPAGTLSSYEQYF
DNA: TGTGCCAGCAGCCCGGCTGGGACACTCAGTTCCTACGAGCAGTACTTC

V: TRBV15
length: 15
D: -
J: TRBJ2-1
size: -
CDR3: CATSRRSGRSNEQFF
DNA: TGTGCCACCAGCAGACGTTCCGGGAGAAGCAATGAGCAGTTCTTC

V: TRBV6-2/TRBV6-3
length: 12
D: -
J: TRBJ1-4
size: -
CDR3: CASSSQGRELFF
DNA: TGTGCCAGCAGTTCTCAGGGAAGAGAACTGTTTTTT

V: TRBV15
length: 15
D: TRBD1
J: TRBJ1-4
size: few
CDR3: CATSRDRGQGEKLFF
DNA: TGTGCCACCAGCAGAGATCGGGGACAGGGAGAAAAACTGTTTTTT

V: TRBV20-1
length: 15
D: TRBD2
J: TRBJ2-3
size: -
CDR3: CSAPSGGRGTDTQYF
DNA: TGCAGTGCCCCATCCGGCGGGAGGGGCACAGATACGCAGTATTTT

V: TRBV4-2
length: 17
D: TRBD1
J: TRBJ2-1
size: few
CDR3: CASSQDWGQGSVYEQFF
DNA: TGTGCCAGCAGCCAAGATTGGGGACAGGGGTCCGTTTATGAGCAGTTCTTC

V: TRBV6-2/TRBV6-3
length: 16
D: -
J: TRBJ1-2
size: -
CDR3: CASSQITGRRIHGYTF
DNA: TGTGCCAGCAGTCAAATTACAGGGAGGAGGATCCATGGCTACACCTTC

V: TRBV7-3
length: 19
D: TRBD2
J: TRBJ2-3
size: -
CDR3: CASSLTSLGLAGVADTQYF
DNA: TGTGCCAGCAGCTTAACTTCCTTGGGACTAGCGGGAGTGGCAGATACGCAGTATTTT

V: TRBV29-1
length: 16
D: TRBD2
J: TRBJ2-1
size: many
CDR3: CSVVPHLAGSYNEQFF
DNA: TGCAGCGTTGTTCCCCACCTAGCGGGCTCCTACAATGAGCAGTTCTTC

V: TRBV11-2
length: 16
D: -
J: TRBJ2-2
size: -
CDR3: CASSRNQGQNTGELFF
DNA: TGTGCCAGCAGCAGAAATCAGGGACAGAACACCGGGGAGCTGTTTTTT

V: TRBV5-1
length: 12
D: -
J: TRBJ2-7
size: -
CDR3: CASRSETYEQYF
DNA: TGCGCCAGCAGGTCGGAGACCTACGAGCAGTACTTC

V: TRBV7-2
length: 12
D: TRBD2
J: TRBJ2-3
size: -
CDR3: CASSLQRGGRYF
DNA: TGTGCCAGCAGCCTCCAGCGGGGGGGCCGGTATTTT

V: TRBV27
length: 14
D: -
J: TRBJ2-3
size: few
CDR3: CASKDLSRTDTQYF
DNA: TGTGCCAGCAAAGACCTAAGTCGCACAGATACGCAGTATTTT

V: TRBV18
length: 15
D: TRBD1
J: TRBJ1-2
size: few
CDR3: CASSPGQARGYGYTF
DNA: TGTGCCAGCTCACCTGGACAGGCGAGGGGGTATGGCTACACCTTC

V: TRBV6-5
length: 14
D: TRBD1
J: TRBJ1-1
size: once
CDR3: CTSRDRGLTTEAFF
DNA: TGTACCAGCCGGGACAGGGGGCTTACCACTGAAGCTTTCTTT

V: TRBV7-9
length: 16
D: -
J: TRBJ2-7
size: -
CDR3: CASGAGSQQASYEQYF
DNA: TGTGCCAGCGGGGCTGGGTCACAACAGGCTTCCTACGAGCAGTACTTC

V: TRBV7-2
length: 13
D: -
J: TRBJ2-4
size: -
CDR3: CASSQATKNIQYF
DNA: TGTGCCAGCAGCCAGGCGACCAAAAACATTCAGTACTTC

V: TRBV20-1
length: 15
D: -
J: TRBJ2-1
size: many
CDR3: CSARALPSSYNEQFF
DNA: TGCAGTGCTAGGGCTCTGCCTAGCTCCTACAATGAGCAGTTCTTC

V: TRBV9
length: 14
D: -
J: TRBJ2-7
size: -
CDR3: CASSVVPNSYEQYF
DNA: TGTGCCAGCAGCGTAGTCCCTAACTCCTACGAGCAGTACTTC

V: TRBV4-3
length: 14
D: -
J: TRBJ2-7
size: few
CDR3: CASSPEEGIGEQYF
DNA: TGCGCCAGCAGCCCCGAGGAGGGGATAGGCGAGCAGTACTTC

V: TRBV5-6
length: 15
D: TRBD1
J: TRBJ2-1
size: once
CDR3: CASSLGQGTCNEQFF
DNA: TGTGCCAGCAGCTTGGGACAGGGGACCTGCAATGAGCAGTTCTTC

V: TRBV20-1
length: 14
D: -
J: TRBJ2-7
size: few
CDR3: CSASESGFSYEQYF
DNA: TGCAGTGCTAGCGAGTCAGGGTTCTCCTACGAGCAGTACTTC

V: TRBV9
length: 12
D: -
J: TRBJ2-3
size: many
CDR3: CASSVGGDTQYF
DNA: TGTGCCAGCAGCGTAGGTGGGGATACGCAGTATTTT

V: TRBV7-2
length: 16
D: -
J: TRBJ2-3
size: -
CDR3: CASSLSRQGSTDTQYF
DNA: TGTGCCAGCAGCTTATCGAGGCAGGGCAGCACAGATACGCAGTATTTT

V: TRBV5-1
length: 17
D: TRBD2
J: TRBJ2-1
size: few
CDR3: CASSLSSGGSSYNEQFF
DNA: TGCGCCAGCAGCTTGTCCAGCGGGGGAAGCTCCTACAATGAGCAGTTCTTC

V: TRBV20-1
length: 15
D: TRBD2
J: TRBJ2-7
size: -
CDR3: CSATRDLGRGDEQYF
DNA: TGCAGTGCGACGCGGGACTTGGGGAGGGGCGATGAGCAGTACTTC

V: TRBV29-1
length: 15
D: -
J: TRBJ2-4
size: many
CDR3: CSARSSRGAKNIQYF
DNA: TGCAGCGCCCGGAGCAGCCGAGGGGCCAAAAACATTCAGTACTTC